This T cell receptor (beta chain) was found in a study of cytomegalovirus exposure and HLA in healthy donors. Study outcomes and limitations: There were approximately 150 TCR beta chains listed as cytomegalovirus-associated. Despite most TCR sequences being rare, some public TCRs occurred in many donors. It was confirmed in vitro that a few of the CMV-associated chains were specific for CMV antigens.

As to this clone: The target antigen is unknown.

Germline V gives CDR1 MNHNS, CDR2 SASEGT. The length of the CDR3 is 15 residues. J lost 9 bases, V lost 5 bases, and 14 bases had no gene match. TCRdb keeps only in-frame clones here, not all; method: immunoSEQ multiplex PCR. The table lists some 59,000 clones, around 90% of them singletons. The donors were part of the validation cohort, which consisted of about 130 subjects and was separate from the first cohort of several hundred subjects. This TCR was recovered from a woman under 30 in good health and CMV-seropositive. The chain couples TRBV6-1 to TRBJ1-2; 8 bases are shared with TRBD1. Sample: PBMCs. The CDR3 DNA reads TGTGCCAGCAGTCCAGGGGGCTCAAGGGTTCTGCGCTACACCTTC. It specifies CASSPGGSRVLRYTF.